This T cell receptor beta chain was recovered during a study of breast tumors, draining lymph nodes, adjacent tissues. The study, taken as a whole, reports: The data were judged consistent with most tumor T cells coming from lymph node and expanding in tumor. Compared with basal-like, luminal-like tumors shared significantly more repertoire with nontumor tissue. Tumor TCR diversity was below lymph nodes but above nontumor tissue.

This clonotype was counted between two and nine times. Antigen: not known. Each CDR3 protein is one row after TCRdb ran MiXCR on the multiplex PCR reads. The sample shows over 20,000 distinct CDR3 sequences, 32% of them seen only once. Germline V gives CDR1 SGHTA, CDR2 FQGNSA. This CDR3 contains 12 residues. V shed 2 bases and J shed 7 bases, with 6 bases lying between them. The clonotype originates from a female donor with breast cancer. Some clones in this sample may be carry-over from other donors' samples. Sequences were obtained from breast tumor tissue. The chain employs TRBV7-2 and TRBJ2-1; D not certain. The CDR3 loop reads CASSLWRNEQFF. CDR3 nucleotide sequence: TGTGCCAGCAGCTTATGGCGGAATGAGCAGTTCTTC.